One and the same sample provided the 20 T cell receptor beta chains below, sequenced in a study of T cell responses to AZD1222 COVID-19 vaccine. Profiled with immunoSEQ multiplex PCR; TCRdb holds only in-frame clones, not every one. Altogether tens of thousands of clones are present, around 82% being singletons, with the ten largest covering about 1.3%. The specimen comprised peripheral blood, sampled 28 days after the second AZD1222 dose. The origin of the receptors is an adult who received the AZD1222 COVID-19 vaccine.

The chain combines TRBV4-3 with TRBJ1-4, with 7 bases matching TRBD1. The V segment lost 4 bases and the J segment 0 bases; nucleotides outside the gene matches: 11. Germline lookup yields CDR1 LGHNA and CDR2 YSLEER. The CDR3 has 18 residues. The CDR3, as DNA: TGCGCCAGCAGCCGAGATCGTCCGGGACAGACAACTAATGAAAAACTGTTTTTT. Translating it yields CASSRDRPGQTTNEKLFF.

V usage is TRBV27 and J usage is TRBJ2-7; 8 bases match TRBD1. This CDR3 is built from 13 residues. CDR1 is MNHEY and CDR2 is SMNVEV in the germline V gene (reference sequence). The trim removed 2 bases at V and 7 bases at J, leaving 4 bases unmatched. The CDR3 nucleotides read TGTGCCAGCAGTTTAAGTCAGGGGGCAGAGCAGTACTTC. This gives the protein CASSLSQGAEQYF.

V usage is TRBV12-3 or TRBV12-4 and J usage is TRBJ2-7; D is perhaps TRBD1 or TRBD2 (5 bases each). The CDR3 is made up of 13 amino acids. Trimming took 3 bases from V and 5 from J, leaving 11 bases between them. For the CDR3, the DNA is TGTGCCAGCAGTTTTAAGAGGGGCCACGAGCAGTACTTC. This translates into CASSFKRGHEQYF.

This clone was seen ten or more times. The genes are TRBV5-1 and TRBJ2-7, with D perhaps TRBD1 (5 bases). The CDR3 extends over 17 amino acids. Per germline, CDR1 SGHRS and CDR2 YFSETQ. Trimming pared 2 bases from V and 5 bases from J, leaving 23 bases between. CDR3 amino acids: CASSLYTVPSQGDEQYF. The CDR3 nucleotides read TGCGCCAGCAGCTTATACACAGTACCGTCCCAGGGTGACGAGCAGTACTTC.

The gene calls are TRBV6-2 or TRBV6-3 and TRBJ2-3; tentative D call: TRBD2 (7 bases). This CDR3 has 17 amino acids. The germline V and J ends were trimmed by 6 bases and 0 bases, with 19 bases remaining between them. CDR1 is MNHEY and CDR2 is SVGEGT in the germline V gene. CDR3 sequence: CASSPPRGAASTDTQYF. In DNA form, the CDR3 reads TGTGCCAGCAGCCCGCCACGGGGGGCGGCAAGCACAGATACGCAGTATTTT.

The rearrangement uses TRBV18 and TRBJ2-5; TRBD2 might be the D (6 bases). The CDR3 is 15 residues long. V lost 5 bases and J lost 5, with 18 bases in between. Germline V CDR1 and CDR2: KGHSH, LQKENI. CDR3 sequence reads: CASSTSGLTAETQYF. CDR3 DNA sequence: TGTGCCAGCTCAACCTCTGGACTAACAGCGGAGACCCAGTACTTC.

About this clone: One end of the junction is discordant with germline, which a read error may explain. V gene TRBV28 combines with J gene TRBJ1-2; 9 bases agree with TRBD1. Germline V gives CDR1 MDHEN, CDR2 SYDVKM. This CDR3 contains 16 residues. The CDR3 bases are TGTGCCAGCAGCTTATTGAGTAGGACAGGGGTCGATGGCTACACCTTC. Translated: CASSLLSRTGVDGYTF.

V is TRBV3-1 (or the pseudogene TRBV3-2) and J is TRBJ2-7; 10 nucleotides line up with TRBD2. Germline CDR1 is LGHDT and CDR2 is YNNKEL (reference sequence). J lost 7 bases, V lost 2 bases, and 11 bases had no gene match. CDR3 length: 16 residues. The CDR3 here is CASSQRSGRASVEQYF. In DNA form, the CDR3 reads TGTGCCAGCAGCCAAAGAAGCGGGAGGGCCTCGGTTGAGCAGTACTTC.

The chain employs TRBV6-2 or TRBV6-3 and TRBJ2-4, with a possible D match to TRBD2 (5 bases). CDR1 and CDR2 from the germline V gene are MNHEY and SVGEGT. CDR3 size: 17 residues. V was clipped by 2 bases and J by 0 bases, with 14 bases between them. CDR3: CASSYEGIPRAKNIQYF. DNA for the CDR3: TGTGCCAGCAGTTACGAGGGCATTCCTAGAGCCAAAAACATTCAGTACTTC.

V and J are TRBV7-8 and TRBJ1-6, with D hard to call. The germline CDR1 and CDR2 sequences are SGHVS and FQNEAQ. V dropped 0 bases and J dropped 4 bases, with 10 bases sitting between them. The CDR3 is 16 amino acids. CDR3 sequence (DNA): TGTGCCAGCAGCTTAGCTGCCACCCTTTATAATTCACCCCTCCACTTT. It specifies CASSLAATLYNSPLHF.

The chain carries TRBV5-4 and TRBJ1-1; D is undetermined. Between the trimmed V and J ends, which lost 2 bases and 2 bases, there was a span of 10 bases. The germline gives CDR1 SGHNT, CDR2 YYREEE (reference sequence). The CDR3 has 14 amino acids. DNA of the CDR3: TGTGCCAGCAGCTTCAGCAGCCGAAACACTGAAGCTTTCTTT. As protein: CASSFSSRNTEAFF.

The CDR3: CASSPVGPSPGANVLTF. CDR3 nucleotides: TGTGCCAGCAGCCCCGTAGGTCCCTCTCCTGGGGCCAACGTCCTGACTTTC. The gene calls are TRBV7-3 and TRBJ2-6; no clear D. V lost 5 bases, J lost 2 bases, and 16 bases lay in between. The germline V gene has CDR1 SGHTA and CDR2 FQGTGA. The CDR3 consists of 17 residues.

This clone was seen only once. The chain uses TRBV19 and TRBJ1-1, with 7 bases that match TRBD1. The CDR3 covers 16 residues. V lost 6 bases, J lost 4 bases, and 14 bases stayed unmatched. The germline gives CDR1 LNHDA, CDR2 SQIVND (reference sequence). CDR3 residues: CASSLNTGVPGTEAFF. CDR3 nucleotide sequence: TGTGCCAGTAGCCTCAACACAGGGGTACCAGGCACTGAAGCTTTCTTT.

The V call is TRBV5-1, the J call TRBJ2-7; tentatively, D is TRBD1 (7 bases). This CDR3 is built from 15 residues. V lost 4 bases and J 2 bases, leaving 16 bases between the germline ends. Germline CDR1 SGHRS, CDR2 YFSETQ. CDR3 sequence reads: CASSEAGGTTYEQYF. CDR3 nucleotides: TGCGCCAGCAGCGAGGCAGGGGGGACCACCTACGAGCAGTACTTC.

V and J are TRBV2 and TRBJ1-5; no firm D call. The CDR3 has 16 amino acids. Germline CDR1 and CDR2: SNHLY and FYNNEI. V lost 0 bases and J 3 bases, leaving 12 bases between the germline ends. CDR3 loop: CASSEAGWRVNQPQHF. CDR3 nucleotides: TGTGCCAGCAGTGAAGCGGGCTGGCGGGTCAATCAGCCCCAGCATTTT.

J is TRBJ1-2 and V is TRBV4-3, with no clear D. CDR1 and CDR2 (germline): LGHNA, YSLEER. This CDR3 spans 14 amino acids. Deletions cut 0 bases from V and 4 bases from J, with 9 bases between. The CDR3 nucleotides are TGCGCCAGCAGCCAAGAGAGGGCTCCCTATGGCTACACCTTC. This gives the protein CASSQERAPYGYTF.

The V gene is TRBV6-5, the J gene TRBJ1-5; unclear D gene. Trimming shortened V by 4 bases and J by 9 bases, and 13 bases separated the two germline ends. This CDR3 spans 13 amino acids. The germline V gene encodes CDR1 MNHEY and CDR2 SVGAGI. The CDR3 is CASSSTSDGPQHF. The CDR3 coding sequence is TGTGCCAGCAGTTCGACGTCTGACGGGCCCCAGCATTTT.

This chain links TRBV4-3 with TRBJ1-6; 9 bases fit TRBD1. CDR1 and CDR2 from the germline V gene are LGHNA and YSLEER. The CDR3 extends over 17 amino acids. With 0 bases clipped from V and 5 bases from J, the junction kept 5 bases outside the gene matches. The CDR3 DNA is TGCGCCAGCAGCCAAGACAGAGGGACAGGGAATAATTCACCCCTCCACTTT. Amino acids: CASSQDRGTGNNSPLHF.

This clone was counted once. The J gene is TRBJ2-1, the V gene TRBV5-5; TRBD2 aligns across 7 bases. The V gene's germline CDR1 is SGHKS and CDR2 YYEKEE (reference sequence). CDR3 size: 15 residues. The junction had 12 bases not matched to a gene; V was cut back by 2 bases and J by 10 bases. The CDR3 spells CASSFGDYPRGEQFF. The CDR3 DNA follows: TGTGCCAGCAGCTTCGGGGACTACCCTCGGGGAGAGCAGTTCTTC.

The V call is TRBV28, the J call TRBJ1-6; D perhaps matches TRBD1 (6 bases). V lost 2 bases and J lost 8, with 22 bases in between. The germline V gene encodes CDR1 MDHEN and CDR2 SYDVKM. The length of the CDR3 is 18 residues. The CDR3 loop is CASSLEGVEAQGDSPLHF. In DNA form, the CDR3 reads TGTGCCAGCAGTTTAGAGGGGGTCGAGGCGCAAGGGGATTCACCCCTCCACTTT.